This TCR beta chain derives from a study of immune heterogeneity within non-small cell lung tumors. Remarks on this clonotype: Its specificity is unknown.

Findings and caveats of the study: Between individual patients, the high-frequency T-cell receptor beta clonotypes largely differed. Alongside site-unique high-frequency clones, identical dominant CDR3 beta clonotypes recurred across tumor sites within a patient. In tumor regions, T-cell clonality showed a moderate but significant correlation with local tumor mutational burden (R 0.3 to 0.4).

CDR3 of TCR beta was amplified by multiplex PCR that used 32 V and 13 J primers. TCRdb processed the multiplex PCR reads anew with MiXCR; each CDR3 protein has one entry. The sample carries some 1,900 distinct CDR3 sequences, less than 55% recorded once. Bulk tumor genomic DNA served as template, at around 600 ng per sample. Multiple widely separated biopsies were taken from each primary tumor at surgery. The cohort was untreated, with newly diagnosed non-small cell lung cancer undergoing curative surgery. The germline V and J ends were trimmed by 3 bases and 6 bases, with 14 bases remaining between them. The CDR3 is 14 residues long. Germline V lookup: CDR1 MDHEN, CDR2 SYDVKM.

The sequence came from a man aged 70-80 years with non-small cell lung cancer. Sequenced sample: lung tumor tissue. The chain has TRBV28 and TRBJ1-1, with TRBD1 as a possible D gene (6 bases). CDR3 residues: CASSLQGGFAEAFF. The CDR3 region has the DNA TGTGCCAGCAGTTTGCAAGGGGGATTTGCTGAAGCTTTCTTT. Together with reference TRBV28 and TRBJ1-1, the CDR3 gives the full variable domain: DVKVTQSSRYLVKRTGEKVFLECVQDMDHENMFWYRQDPGLGLRLIYFSYDVKMKEKGDIPEGYSVSREKKERFSLILESASTNQTSMYLCASSLQGGFAEAFFGQGTRLTVV.